This T cell receptor beta chain was sequenced in a study of T cells in tuberculosis. Each donor contributed 85,000 to 100,000 T cells on average, unsorted. About this clone: Antigen unknown.

Generated by immunoSEQ multiplex PCR, the TCRdb table keeps only in-frame clones and is missing some. The table records roughly 45,000 clones, approximately 94% of them present only once. Findings and caveats of the study: Classification accuracy was 87% (AUROC 0.90) with the GMM-specific repertoire. The TCR-beta difference was not significant; alpha differences partly reflected length.

Germline V gene sequence: CDR1 LGHNA, CDR2 YSLEER. The CDR3 sequence is 16 residues long. Trimming took 2 bases from V and 2 from J, leaving 13 bases between them. The chain employs TRBV4-3 and TRBJ2-1; D gene uncertain. The specimen was PBMCs. The receptor comes from a donor between 5 and 29 years old with latent tuberculosis or without tuberculosis infection. Some clones in this sample may be carry-over from other donors' samples. This CDR3 reads CASSQKLSRTYNEQFF. CDR3 coding DNA: TGCGCCAGCAGCCAAAAGCTTAGCCGGACCTACAATGAGCAGTTCTTC.